These 27 T cell receptor beta chains were sequenced from one sample in a study of blood T cell repertoires in COVID-19. TCRdb keeps only in-frame clones here, not all; method: immunoSEQ multiplex PCR. Counted here are roughly 220,000 clones, 84% occurring once; the ten biggest clones make up approximately 6.2%. What was sequenced was PBMCs or T cells enriched from blood (not recorded which). The origin of the receptors is a woman between 40 and 50 years old who had recovered from COVID-19.

The CDR3 loop is CASSFPGTRGGEQFF. For the CDR3, the DNA is TGTGCCAGCAGTTTCCCGGGGACTAGGGGGGGTGAGCAGTTCTTC. J is TRBJ2-1 and V is TRBV27, with 8 nucleotides matching TRBD2. CDR1 and CDR2 from the germline V gene are MNHEY and SMNVEV (reference sequence). Trimming took 3 bases from V and 9 from J; bases not matched to a gene: 10. This CDR3 comprises 15 residues.

This rearrangement joins TRBV7-3 to TRBJ2-1; 7 bases align to TRBD1. In germline, CDR1 is SGHTA, CDR2 FQGTGA. V was pared by 5 bases and J by 8 bases, with 12 bases of the junction left unmatched. The length of the CDR3 is 15 residues. This chain's CDR3 is CASSRDRVSWDEQFF. Here the CDR3 DNA reads TGTGCCAGCAGCCGAGACAGGGTCAGTTGGGATGAGCAGTTCTTC.

The V and J genes are TRBV19 and TRBJ1-5; D unclear. The V gene's germline CDR1 is LNHDA and CDR2 SQIVND (reference sequence). The CDR3 sequence is 15 residues long. Trimming pared 2 bases from V and 6 bases from J, leaving 14 bases between. The CDR3 region is CASSIRQAVGQPQHF. The CDR3 DNA follows: TGTGCCAGTAGTATACGCCAGGCAGTCGGTCAGCCCCAGCATTTT.

This clone was recorded at least ten times. The chain uses TRBV21-1 and TRBJ1-2. TRBV21-1 represents a pseudogene. The CDR3 contains 14 residues. This CDR3 reads CASSNECSFYGYTF. The CDR3 nucleotides read TGTGCCAGCAGCAATGAGTGTTCCTTCTATGGCTACACCTTC.

The rearrangement uses TRBV6-5 and TRBJ1-1; D may be TRBD1 (5 bases). Trimming removed 0 bases at V and 7 bases at J, with 9 bases between. CDR3 length: 13 amino acids. Germline V lookup: CDR1 MNHEY, CDR2 SVGAGI. The CDR3 loop reads CASSYSIGDEAFF. The CDR3 coding sequence is TGTGCCAGCAGTTACTCGATAGGGGATGAAGCTTTCTTT.

The chain links TRBV9 to TRBJ2-7; possible D gene TRBD2, 5 bases. The CDR3 is made up of 16 amino acids. The V and J ends lost 2 bases and 1 base respectively, with 16 bases between them. CDR1 SGDLS and CDR2 YYNGEE come from the germline V gene. The CDR3 protein is CASSVNSRVGSYEQYF. The CDR3 coding sequence is TGTGCCAGCAGCGTTAATTCGAGGGTCGGGTCCTACGAGCAGTACTTC.

The chain employs TRBV11-2 and TRBJ2-1; TRBD2 might be the D (6 bases). CDR3 length: 16 residues. The V gene's germline CDR1 is SGHAT and CDR2 FQNNGV. V was cut by 2 bases and J by 7 bases, with 18 bases left in between. The CDR3 DNA follows: TGTGCCAGCAGCTTACTCTGGAGGGACCTTCATAATGAGCAGTTCTTC. It codes for CASSLLWRDLHNEQFF.

The chain links TRBV18 to TRBJ1-3; 8 bases align to TRBD1. CDR3 length: 15 amino acids. CDR1 KGHSH and CDR2 LQKENI come from the germline V gene. V was pared by 3 bases and J by 0 bases, with 1 base of the junction left unmatched. Here the CDR3 DNA reads TGTGCCAGCTCACCGGGACAGGCCTCTGGAAACACCATATATTTT. Translated: CASSPGQASGNTIYF.

The DNA of the CDR3 is TGTGCCATCAGCAAAGATGGGCCGAAAGAGACCCAGTACTTC. Its protein is CAISKDGPKETQYF. The V gene is TRBV10-3, the J gene TRBJ2-5, with D hard to call. The germline V gene encodes CDR1 ENHRY and CDR2 SYGVKD. Trimming stripped 6 bases from V and 3 bases from J, with 14 bases between. This CDR3 has 14 amino acids.

This clone was seen a handful of times. The genes are TRBV13 and TRBJ1-4; TRBD1 might be the D (6 bases). V was pared by 3 bases and J by 8 bases, with 13 bases between. This CDR3 has 14 amino acids. CDR1 and CDR2 from the germline V gene are PRHDT and FYEKMQ (reference sequence). This CDR3 reads CASSFGQIHEKLFF. The CDR3 bases are TGTGCCAGCAGCTTTGGACAGATTCACGAAAAACTGTTTTTT. Supplemented by reference TRBV13 and TRBJ1-4, the full variable domain reads AAGVIQSPRHLIKEKRETATLKCYPIPRHDTVYWYQQGPGQDPQFLISFYEKMQSDKGSIPDRFSAQQFSDYHSELNMSSLELGDSALYFCASSFGQIHEKLFFGSGTQLSVL.

The V gene is TRBV28, the J gene TRBJ2-7, with D maybe TRBD1 (6 bases). The V gene lost 3 bases and the J gene lost 3 bases, with 15 bases spanning the gap. The germline CDR1 and CDR2 sequences are MDHEN and SYDVKM. This CDR3 has 15 residues. CDR3 region: CASSLQQGRSYEQYV. CDR3 coding DNA: TGTGCCAGCAGTTTGCAACAGGGTCGTAGCTACGAGCAGTACGTC.

The chain carries TRBV5-1 and TRBJ2-2, with D uncertain. Trimming left V 0 bases short and J 5 bases short, with 5 bases between. CDR3 length: 13 residues. Germline V gene sequence: CDR1 SGHRS, CDR2 YFSETQ. The CDR3 sequence is CASSLVVTGELFF. In DNA, the CDR3 is TGCGCCAGCAGCTTGGTCGTGACCGGGGAGCTGTTTTTT.

This clone was observed at least ten times. V and J are TRBV5-1 and TRBJ1-1, with a weak D call TRBD1 (5 bases). The V gene lost 2 bases and the J gene lost 1 base, with 12 bases spanning the gap. Germline values: CDR1 SGHRS, CDR2 YFSETQ. The CDR3 runs 15 residues. CDR3 protein: CASSFGHGQNTEAFF. The CDR3 bases are TGCGCCAGCAGCTTTGGTCACGGACAGAACACTGAAGCTTTCTTT.

The rearrangement joins TRBV20-1 to TRBJ1-1; no reliable D call. Trimming shortened V by 3 bases and J by 4 bases, and 12 bases separated the two germline ends. The CDR3 consists of 13 residues. Germline values: CDR1 DFQATT, CDR2 SNEGSKA (reference sequence). In DNA, the CDR3 is TGCAGTGCTAGTATGGGCTCGGTCACTGAAGCTTTCTTT. Protein: CSASMGSVTEAFF.

The rearrangement joins TRBV28 to TRBJ2-3, with 11 bases aligning to TRBD2. V shed 6 bases, J shed 4 bases, and the junction held 6 bases outside the gene matches. The CDR3 is made up of 15 amino acids. From germline, CDR1 is MDHEN and CDR2 SYDVKM. This CDR3 reads CASRTTSGKSDTQYF. The CDR3, as DNA: TGTGCCAGCAGGACGACTAGCGGGAAGTCAGATACGCAGTATTTT.

The chain uses TRBV7-2 and TRBJ1-5; D is ambiguous. V was trimmed by 2 bases and J by 6 bases, leaving 8 bases between them. Germline-derived CDR1 and CDR2 are SGHTA and FQGNSA. The CDR3 sequence is 13 residues long. CDR3 in DNA: TGTGCCAGCAGCTTAAATTCGGTTCAGCCCCAGCATTTT. This translates into CASSLNSVQPQHF.

The chain uses TRBV7-2 and TRBJ1-4, with D possibly being TRBD1 (5 bases). Between the trimmed V and J ends, which lost 5 bases and 8 bases, there was a span of 24 bases. Germline assignment: CDR1 SGHTA and CDR2 FQGNSA. The CDR3 loop spans 17 amino acids. The CDR3 region has the DNA TGTGCCAGCAGCCCCGGGGGTATGGCCGCTTCGGGCGAAAAACTGTTTTTT. Translating it yields CASSPGGMAASGEKLFF. Supplemented by reference TRBV7-2 and TRBJ1-4, the full variable domain reads GAGVSQSPSNKVTEKGKDVELRCDPISGHTALYWYRQSLGQGLEFLIYFQGNSAPDKSGLPSDRFSAERTGGSVSTLTIQRTQQEDSAVYLCASSPGGMAASGEKLFFGSGTQLSVL.

The chain joins TRBV9 to TRBJ1-1; no firm D call. Germline V CDR1 and CDR2: SGDLS, YYNGEE. Trimming cost V 6 bases and J 3 bases, with 15 bases left between them. The CDR3 spans 14 residues. In DNA, the CDR3 is TGTGCCAGCAACCTCCCTGGGAGGGACACTGAAGCTTTCTTT. Protein: CASNLPGRDTEAFF. Together with reference TRBV9 and TRBJ1-1, the CDR3 gives the full variable domain: DSGVTQTPKHLITATGQRVTLRCSPRSGDLSVYWYQQSLDQGLQFLIQYYNGEERAKGNILERFSAQQFPDLHSELNLSSLELGDSALYFCASNLPGRDTEAFFGQGTRLTVV.

V and J are TRBV6-4 and TRBJ1-3; 7 nucleotides align to TRBD1. V trimming: 7 bases; J trimming: 4 bases; junction bases outside the gene matches: 19. The CDR3 covers 18 residues. From germline, CDR1 is MRHNA and CDR2 SNTAGT. The CDR3 DNA sequence: TGTGCCAGCATAGACTGGGCCCGGGACAGAACGGAAGGAAACACCATATATTTT. Translation: CASIDWARDRTEGNTIYF.

The chain couples TRBV2 to TRBJ1-2; 7 positions agree with TRBD1. This CDR3 has 14 residues. The germline gives CDR1 SNHLY, CDR2 FYNNEI. The V and J ends lost 10 bases and 3 bases, in that order; junction bases with no gene match: 11. The CDR3 DNA sequence: TGTGCCACCCTCCCAGGGGGTTGGGACTATGGCTACACCTTC. Protein product: CATLPGGWDYGYTF.

This chain joins TRBV6-5 and TRBJ2-6; 7 nucleotides line up with TRBD1. Looked up from germline, CDR1 is MNHEY and CDR2 is SVGAGI. This CDR3 spans 14 amino acids. The V gene end was trimmed by 5 bases and the J gene end by 10 bases; junction bases not matched to a gene: 8. The CDR3: CASSQDRQANVLTF. The CDR3, as DNA: TGTGCCAGCAGTCAGGACAGGCAGGCTAACGTCCTGACTTTC.

The chain uses TRBV19 and TRBJ1-1, with 7 bases identical to TRBD1. CDR3 size: 12 residues. Trimming took 7 bases from V and 10 from J; bases not matched to a gene: 9. CDR1 and CDR2 from the germline V gene are LNHDA and SQIVND (reference sequence). In DNA, the CDR3 is TGTGCCAGTAACCAACGACAGGGTGCAGCTTTCTTT. It translates to CASNQRQGAAFF.

This clone came up a few times. The chain couples TRBV12-3 or TRBV12-4 to TRBJ2-7; 7 bases fit TRBD1. Trimming cost V 6 bases and J 1 base; bases outside gene matches: 3. CDR3 size: 13 residues. The CDR3 DNA sequence: TGTGCCAGCAGCTTGGGACAGTCCTACGAGCAGTACTTC. Its protein product is CASSLGQSYEQYF.

The rearrangement links TRBV27 to TRBJ1-3; tentatively, D is TRBD1 (6 bases). Trimming took 5 bases from V and 0 from J, leaving 17 bases between them. This CDR3 has 17 residues. Germline loops: CDR1 MNHEY, CDR2 SMNVEV (reference sequence). CDR3: CASSPRTVTSSGNTIYF. The CDR3 DNA reads as TGTGCCAGCAGTCCACGGACAGTTACGAGCTCTGGAAACACCATATATTTT.

V and J are TRBV7-9 and TRBJ1-1; 11 positions match TRBD1. After removal of 6 bases from V and 3 bases from J, the junction contained 6 bases not matched to a gene. This CDR3 spans 15 amino acids. CDR1 and CDR2 from the germline V gene are SEHNR and FQNEAQ (reference sequence). Written as DNA, the CDR3 is TGTGCCAGCAGGTGGACAGGGGGCGCGTACACTGAAGCTTTCTTT. Protein sequence: CASRWTGGAYTEAFF. Looking up the rest from reference TRBV7-9 and TRBJ1-1 gives the full variable domain: DTGVSQNPRHKITKRGQNVTFRCDPISEHNRLYWYRQTLGQGPEFLTYFQNEAQLEKSRLLSDRFSAERPKGSFSTLEIQRTEQGDSAMYLCASRWTGGAYTEAFFGQGTRLTVV.

This clone has just a few counts. The chain links TRBV7-8 to TRBJ2-7, with 7 bases aligning to TRBD1. Germline V gene sequence: CDR1 SGHVS, CDR2 FQNEAQ. Trimming took 5 bases from V and 6 from J; bases not matched to a gene: 10. This CDR3 region has 14 residues. The CDR3 sequence: CASSGDSLSLEQYF. In nucleotides, the CDR3 is TGTGCCAGCAGCGGGGACAGCCTATCCCTCGAGCAGTACTTC.

In its sample, this clone was seen a few times. The rearrangement uses TRBV7-8 and TRBJ1-1; 8 nucleotides match TRBD1. CDR3 length: 15 amino acids. In germline, CDR1 is SGHVS, CDR2 FQNEAQ. V was clipped by 10 bases and J by 0 bases; unmatched bases: 10. CDR3 region: CATLDRGGVNTEAFF. DNA of the CDR3: TGTGCCACCCTCGACAGGGGAGGGGTGAACACTGAAGCTTTCTTT. The full variable domain, its missing parts supplied by reference TRBV7-8 and TRBJ1-1, is GAGVSQSPRYKVAKRGQDVALRCDPISGHVSLFWYQQALGQGPEFLTYFQNEAQLDKSGLPSDRFFAERPEGSVSTLKIQRTQQEDSAVYLCATLDRGGVNTEAFFGQGTRLTVV.